Sequencing of this TCR beta chain was carried out in a study of blood T cells in healthy people across ages. Study-wide points: Long-lived donors had more naive CD4+ cells and higher diversity than aged donors.

CDR3 length: 15 residues. The germline V and J ends were trimmed by 5 bases and 6 bases, with 17 bases remaining between them. Per germline, CDR1 SGHTA and CDR2 FQGTGA. As to this clonotype: The target antigen is unknown.

Primers used in a second PCR of about 6 to 12 cycles were a sample-barcoded 5' primer and a J-beta primer mix. TCRdb reprocessed the 5' RACE reads via MiXCR and lists one record per CDR3 protein. The table shows over 600,000 distinct CDR3 sequences, with 35% to 50% occurring only once. The sample consisted of blood. The chain combines TRBV7-3 with TRBJ2-1; D unclear. The receptor's source is a man older than 75 in good health. The DNA of the CDR3 is TGTGCCAGCAGCCCACGGGCCCAACAAGGCAATGAGCAGTTCTTC. This encodes CASSPRAQQGNEQFF.